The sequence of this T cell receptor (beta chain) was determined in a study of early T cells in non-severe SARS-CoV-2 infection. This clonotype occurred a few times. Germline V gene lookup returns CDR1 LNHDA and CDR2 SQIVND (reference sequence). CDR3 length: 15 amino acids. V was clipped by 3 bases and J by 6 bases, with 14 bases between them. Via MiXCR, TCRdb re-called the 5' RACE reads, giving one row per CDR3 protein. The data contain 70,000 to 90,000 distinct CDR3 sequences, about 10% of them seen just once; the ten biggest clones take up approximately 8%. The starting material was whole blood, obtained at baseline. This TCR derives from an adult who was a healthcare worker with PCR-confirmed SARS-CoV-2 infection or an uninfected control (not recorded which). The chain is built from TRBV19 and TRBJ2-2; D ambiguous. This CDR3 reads CASSMSLLEAGELFF. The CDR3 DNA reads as TGTGCCAGTAGTATGTCCCTCCTAGAGGCCGGGGAGCTGTTTTTT.